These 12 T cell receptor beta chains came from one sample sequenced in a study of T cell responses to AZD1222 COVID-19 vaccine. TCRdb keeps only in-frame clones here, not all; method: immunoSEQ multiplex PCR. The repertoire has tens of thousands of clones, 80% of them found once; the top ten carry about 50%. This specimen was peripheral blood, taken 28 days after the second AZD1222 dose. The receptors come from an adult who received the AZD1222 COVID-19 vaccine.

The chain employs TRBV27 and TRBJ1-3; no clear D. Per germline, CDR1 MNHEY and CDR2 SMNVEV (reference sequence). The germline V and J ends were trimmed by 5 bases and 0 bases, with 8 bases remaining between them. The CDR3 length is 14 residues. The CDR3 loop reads CASSMWGSGNTIYF. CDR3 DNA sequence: TGTGCCAGCAGTATGTGGGGCTCTGGAAACACCATATATTTT.

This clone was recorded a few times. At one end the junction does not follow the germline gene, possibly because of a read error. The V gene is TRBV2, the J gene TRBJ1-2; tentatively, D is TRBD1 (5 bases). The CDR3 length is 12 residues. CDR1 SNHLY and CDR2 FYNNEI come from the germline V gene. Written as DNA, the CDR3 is TGTGCCAGCAGCCCCGGGGGGGGTCTATGGATCTTC. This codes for CASSPGGGLWIF. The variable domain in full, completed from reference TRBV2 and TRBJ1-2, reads EPEVTQTPSHQVTQMGQEVILRCVPISNHLYFYWYRQILGQKVEFLVSFYNNEISEKSEIFDDQFSVERPDGSNFTLKIRSTKLEDSAMYFCASSPGGGLWIFGSGTRLTVV.

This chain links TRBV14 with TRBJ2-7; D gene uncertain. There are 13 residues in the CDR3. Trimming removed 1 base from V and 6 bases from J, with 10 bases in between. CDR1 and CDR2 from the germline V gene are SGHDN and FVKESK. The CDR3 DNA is TGTGCCAGCAGCCAAGCGGGCCCTCTCGAGCAGTACTTC. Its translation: CASSQAGPLEQYF.

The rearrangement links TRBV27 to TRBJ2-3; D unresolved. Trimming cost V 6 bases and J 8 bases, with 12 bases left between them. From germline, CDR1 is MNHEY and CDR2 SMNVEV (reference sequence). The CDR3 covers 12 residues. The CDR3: CASRTLTATQYF. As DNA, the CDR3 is TGTGCCAGCAGGACCCTTACGGCTACGCAGTATTTT.

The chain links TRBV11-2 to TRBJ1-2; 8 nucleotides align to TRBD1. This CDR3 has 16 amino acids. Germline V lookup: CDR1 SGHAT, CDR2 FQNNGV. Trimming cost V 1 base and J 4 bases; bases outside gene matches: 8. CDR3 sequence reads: CASSLGQGIGSYGYTF. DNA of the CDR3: TGTGCCAGCAGCTTAGGACAGGGGATTGGGAGCTATGGCTACACCTTC.

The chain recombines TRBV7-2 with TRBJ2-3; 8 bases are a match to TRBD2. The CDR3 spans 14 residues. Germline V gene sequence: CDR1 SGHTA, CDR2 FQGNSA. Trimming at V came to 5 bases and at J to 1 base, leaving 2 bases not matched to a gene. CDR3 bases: TGTGCCAGCAGCCCGACTAGCGGCACAGATACGCAGTATTTT. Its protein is CASSPTSGTDTQYF.

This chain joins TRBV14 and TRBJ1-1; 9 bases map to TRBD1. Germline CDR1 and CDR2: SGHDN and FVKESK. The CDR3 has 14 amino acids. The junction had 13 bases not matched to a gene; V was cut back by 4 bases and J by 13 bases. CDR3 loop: CASSPSGTGRIVFF. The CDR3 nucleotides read TGTGCCAGCAGCCCCTCGGGGACAGGGCGAATTGTTTTCTTT.

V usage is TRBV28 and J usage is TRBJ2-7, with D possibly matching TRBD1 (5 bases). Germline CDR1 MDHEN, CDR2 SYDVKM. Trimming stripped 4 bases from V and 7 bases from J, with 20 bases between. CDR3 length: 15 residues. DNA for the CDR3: TGTGCCAGCAGTTCGTCAGGCACCCACTCAGGGGAGCAGTACTTC. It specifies CASSSSGTHSGEQYF.

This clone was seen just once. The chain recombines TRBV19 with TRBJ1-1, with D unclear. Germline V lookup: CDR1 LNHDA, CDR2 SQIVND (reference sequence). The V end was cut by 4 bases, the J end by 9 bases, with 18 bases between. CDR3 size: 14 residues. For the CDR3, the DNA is TGTGCCAGTAGTACTCCCTACAGAGACCTAAAAGCTTTCTTT. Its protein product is CASSTPYRDLKAFF.

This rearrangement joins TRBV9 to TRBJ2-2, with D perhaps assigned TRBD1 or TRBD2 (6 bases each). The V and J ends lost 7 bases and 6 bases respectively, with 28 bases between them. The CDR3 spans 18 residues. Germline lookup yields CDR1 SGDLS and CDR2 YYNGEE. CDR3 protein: CASARDGTLKRGAGELFF. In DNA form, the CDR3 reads TGTGCCAGCGCCCGCGACGGGACCCTCAAGAGGGGGGCCGGGGAGCTGTTTTTT.

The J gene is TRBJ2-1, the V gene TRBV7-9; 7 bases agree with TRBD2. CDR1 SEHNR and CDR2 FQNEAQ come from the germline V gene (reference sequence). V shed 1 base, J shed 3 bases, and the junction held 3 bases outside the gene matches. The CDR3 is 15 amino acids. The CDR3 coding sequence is TGTGCCAGCAGCTTAGGTCTAGCGGACTACAATGAGCAGTTCTTC. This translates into CASSLGLADYNEQFF.

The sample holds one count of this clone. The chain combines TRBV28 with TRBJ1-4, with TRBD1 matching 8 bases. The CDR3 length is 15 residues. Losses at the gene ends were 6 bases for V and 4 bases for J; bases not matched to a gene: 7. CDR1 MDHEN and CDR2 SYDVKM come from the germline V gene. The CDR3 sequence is CASRRTGQGNEKLFF. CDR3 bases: TGTGCCAGCAGGCGAACTGGACAGGGTAATGAAAAACTGTTTTTT.